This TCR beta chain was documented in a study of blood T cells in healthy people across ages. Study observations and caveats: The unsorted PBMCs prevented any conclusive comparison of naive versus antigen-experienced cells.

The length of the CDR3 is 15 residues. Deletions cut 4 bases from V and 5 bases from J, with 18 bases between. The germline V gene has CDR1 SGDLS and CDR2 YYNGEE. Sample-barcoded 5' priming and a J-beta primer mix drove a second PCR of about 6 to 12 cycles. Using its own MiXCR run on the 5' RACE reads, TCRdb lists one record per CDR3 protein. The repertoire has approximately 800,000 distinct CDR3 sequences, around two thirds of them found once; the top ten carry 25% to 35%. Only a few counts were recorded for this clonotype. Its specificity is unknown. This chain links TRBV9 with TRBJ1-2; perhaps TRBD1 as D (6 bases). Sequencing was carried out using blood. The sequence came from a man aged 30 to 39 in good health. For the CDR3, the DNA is TGTGCCAGCAGCCCCGGGGGACACATCAAGTATGGCTACACCTTC. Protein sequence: CASSPGGHIKYGYTF. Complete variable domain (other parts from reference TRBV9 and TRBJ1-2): DSGVTQTPKHLITATGQRVTLRCSPRSGDLSVYWYQQSLDQGLQFLIQYYNGEERAKGNILERFSAQQFPDLHSELNLSSLELGDSALYFCASSPGGHIKYGYTFGSGTRLTVV.